The entry below gives a single T cell receptor beta chain sequence along with its context. The data are from a study of blood T cell repertoires in COVID-19. Clones were read by immunoSEQ multiplex PCR, and TCRdb kept only the in-frame ones, dropping some. The sample records 40,000 to 50,000 clones, around 87% being singletons. The clonotype was recovered from a man in his forties with active COVID-19. What was sequenced was peripheral blood.

The CDR3 DNA is TGTGCCAGCAGTTACTCTAGGGGAATGGACACTGAAGCTTTCTTT. Its protein product is CASSYSRGMDTEAFF. The genes are TRBV6-5 and TRBJ1-1; D is perhaps TRBD1 (5 bases). In germline, CDR1 is MNHEY, CDR2 SVGAGI. This CDR3 region has 15 residues. The V and J ends lost 0 bases and 3 bases respectively, with 11 bases between them.